This T cell receptor beta chain comes out of a study of blood T cell repertoires in COVID-19. Overall study: Samples came from the United States, Italy and Spain, spanning acute and convalescent COVID-19. Sources were T cells, B-cell-depleted T cells, or PBMCs; the material itself was cDNA or gDNA.

The CDR3 is 13 residues long. After removal of 4 bases from V and 5 bases from J, the junction contained 4 bases not matched to a gene. The germline V gene has CDR1 KGHDR and CDR2 SFDVKD. The assay was immunoSEQ multiplex PCR, and TCRdb's table has in-frame clones only and misses some. The table includes over 120,000 clones, over 70% detected once. The chain recombines TRBV24-1 with TRBJ2-7, with 7 bases matching TRBD1. The specimen sequenced was peripheral blood. This sequence originates from a man between 65 and 85 years old who had recovered from COVID-19. CDR3 residues: CATSEIDRDEQYF. CDR3 nucleotides: TGTGCCACCAGTGAAATAGACAGGGACGAGCAGTACTTC.